The clone carrying this T cell receptor beta chain was observed a handful of times. The antigen is unknown. The data were obtained in a study of beta chain features in type 1 diabetes. Study results and limitations: In every one of the four CD4+ subsets, TCRB CDR3s were moderately but significantly shorter in Type 1 diabetes patients. The VDJ junctions of type 1 diabetes patients carried fewer insertions and more deletions.

Per germline, CDR1 ENHRY and CDR2 SYGVKD. Trimming took 1 base from V and 6 from J, leaving 7 bases between them. CDR3 size: 12 residues. Investigators reverse transcribed all isolated RNA, so they sequenced expressed TCRB transcripts. Here immunoSEQ multiplex PCR was the method, and the copy in TCRdb shows in-frame clones only, minus some. The sample includes approximately 140,000 clones, approximately 10% of them seen just once. Material: central memory CD4+ T cells from blood. This receptor was taken from a man aged 30 to 45 with type 1 diabetes. The gene calls are TRBV10-3 and TRBJ2-7; TRBD2 might be the D (5 bases). In nucleotides, the CDR3 is TGTGCCATCAGTGAGTATGAGGGCGAGCAGTACTTC. Translating gives CAISEYEGEQYF.